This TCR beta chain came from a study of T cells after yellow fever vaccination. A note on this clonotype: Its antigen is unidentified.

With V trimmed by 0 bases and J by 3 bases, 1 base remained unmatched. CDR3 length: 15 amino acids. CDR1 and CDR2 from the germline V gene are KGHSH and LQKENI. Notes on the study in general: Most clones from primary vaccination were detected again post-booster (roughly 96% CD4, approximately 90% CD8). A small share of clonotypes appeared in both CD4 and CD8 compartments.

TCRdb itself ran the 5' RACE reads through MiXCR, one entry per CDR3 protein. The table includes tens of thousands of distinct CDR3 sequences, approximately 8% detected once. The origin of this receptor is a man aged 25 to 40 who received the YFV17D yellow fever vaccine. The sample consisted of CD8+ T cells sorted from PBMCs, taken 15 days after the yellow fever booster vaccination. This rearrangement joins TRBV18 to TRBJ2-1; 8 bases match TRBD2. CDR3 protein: CASSPPLADYNEQFF. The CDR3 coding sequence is TGTGCCAGCTCACCACCACTAGCGGACTACAATGAGCAGTTCTTC.